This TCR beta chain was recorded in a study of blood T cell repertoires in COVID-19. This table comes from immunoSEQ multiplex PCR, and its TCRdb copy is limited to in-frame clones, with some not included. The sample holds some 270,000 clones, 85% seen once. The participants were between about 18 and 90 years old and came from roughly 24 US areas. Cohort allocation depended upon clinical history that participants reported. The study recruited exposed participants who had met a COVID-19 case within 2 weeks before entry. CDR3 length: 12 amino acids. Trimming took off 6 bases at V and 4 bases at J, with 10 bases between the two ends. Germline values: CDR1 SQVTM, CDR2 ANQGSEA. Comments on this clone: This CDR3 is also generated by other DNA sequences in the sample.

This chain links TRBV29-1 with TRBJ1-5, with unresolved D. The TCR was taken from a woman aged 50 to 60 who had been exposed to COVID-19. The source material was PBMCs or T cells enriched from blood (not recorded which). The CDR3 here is CSVGGVNQPQHF. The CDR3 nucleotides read TGCAGCGTGGGAGGTGTGAATCAGCCCCAGCATTTT.